A selection of T cell receptor beta chains follows, all from one sample in a study of cytomegalovirus exposure and HLA in healthy donors. The table came from immunoSEQ multiplex PCR; TCRdb's copy has only in-frame clones and leaves some out. Here the sample spans fewer than 110,000 clones, roughly three quarters being singletons. Source material: PBMCs. The receptors derive from a young woman in good health and CMV-seropositive. Both conserved end residues are part of each CDR3. For some rows the clone size is stated as once, few or many, or as a class when expanded; others skip it.

size: NA
V: TRBV5-6
CDR3: CASSLITIARSYNEQFF

size: NA
V: TRBV9
CDR3: CASSAQGVRLDGYTF

size: NA
V: TRBV9
CDR3: CASSVVAGQETQYF

size: NA
V: TRBV19
CDR3: CASSISGQYPHSPLHF

size: few
V: TRBV11-2
CDR3: CASSGMEGLGNTEAFF

size: NA
V: TRBV7-9
CDR3: CASSLGGLAGGHGANVLTF

size: NA
V: TRBV6-5
CDR3: CASSSVVAKNIQYF

size: NA
V: TRBV6-5
CDR3: CASSYSAGTIQVEQYF

size: NA
V: TRBV5-1
CDR3: CASRGDSYEQYF

size: NA
V: TRBV9
CDR3: CASSPRTSGRSFNEQFF

size: NA
V: TRBV6-5
CDR3: CASSQAFFQETQYF

size: NA
V: TRBV7-3
CDR3: CASSLMAPGYNSPLHF

size: NA
V: TRBV29-1
CDR3: CGVSRGNTIYF

size: NA
V: TRBV18
CDR3: CASSALGPSSTNEQFF

size: once
V: TRBV5-1
CDR3: CASSSNRIYGYTF

size: NA
V: TRBV7-9
CDR3: CASSLALSGEYNEQFF

size: NA
V: TRBV5-1
CDR3: CASSIGTATGELFF

size: NA
V: TRBV12-5
CDR3: CASGFDTSGNTIYF

size: few
V: TRBV19
CDR3: CASSIVQPGTGGSYEQYF

size: once
V: TRBV7-9
CDR3: CASSPWDRGTAEQYF

size: NA
V: TRBV6-1
CDR3: CASSVYRGILSEAFF

size: NA
V: TRBV7-9
CDR3: CASSVTSVGTGELFF

size: NA
V: TRBV30
CDR3: CAWRAQVYGYTF

size: NA
V: TRBV28
CDR3: CASSLAGSNQPQHF

size: NA
V: TRBV5-4
CDR3: CASSSGLAGSTDTQYF

size: NA
V: TRBV6-1
CDR3: CASSDPSTPLHF

size: NA
V: TRBV10-3
CDR3: CAISESPGLAGLETQYF

size: NA
V: TRBV11-1
CDR3: CASSLGGTANTEAFF

size: NA
V: TRBV5-1
CDR3: CASSLGTGISYGYTF

size: NA
V: TRBV10-3
CDR3: CAISESVGLAQNIQYF

size: NA
V: TRBV4-1
CDR3: CASSQDRERRTQHF

size: once
V: TRBV6-1
CDR3: CASSAQGAHTNEKLFF

size: few
V: TRBV27
CDR3: CASGEQGYSNQPQHF

size: NA
V: TRBV6-1
CDR3: CASSEMGRPGELFF

size: once
V: TRBV18
CDR3: CASSPRDRDQETQYF

size: NA
V: TRBV27
CDR3: CASSFLAGEGETQYF

size: NA
V: TRBV4-1
CDR3: CASSHFFPYEQYF

size: few
V: TRBV28
CDR3: CASRPGRREAFF

size: NA
V: TRBV6-5
CDR3: CASTSQQAQYF

size: few
V: TRBV18
CDR3: CASSPRGDYDEQYF

size: few
V: TRBV5-1
CDR3: CASSPQLAGQTGELFF

size: NA
V: TRBV13
CDR3: CASSTGQPGDTQYF

size: NA
V: TRBV9
CDR3: CASSVRGAGVGDEQFF

size: NA
V: TRBV19
CDR3: CASTRDRGEKLFF

size: once
V: TRBV11-2
CDR3: CASSLGQGGQPQHF